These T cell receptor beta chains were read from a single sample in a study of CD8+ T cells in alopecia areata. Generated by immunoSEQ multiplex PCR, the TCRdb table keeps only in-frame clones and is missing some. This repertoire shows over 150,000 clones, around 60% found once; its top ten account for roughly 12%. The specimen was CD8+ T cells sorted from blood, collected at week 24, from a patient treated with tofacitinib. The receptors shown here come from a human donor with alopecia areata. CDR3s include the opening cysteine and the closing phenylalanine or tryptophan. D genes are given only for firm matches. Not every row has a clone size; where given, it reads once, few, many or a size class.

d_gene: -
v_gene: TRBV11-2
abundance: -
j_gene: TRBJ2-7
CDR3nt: TGTGCCAGCAGCTTCATGATAGAAACCTACGAGCAGTACTTC
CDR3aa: CASSFMIETYEQYF

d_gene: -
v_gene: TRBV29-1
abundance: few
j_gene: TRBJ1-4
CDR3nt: TGCAGCGTTGCGCCCAGGGATAATGAAAAACTGTTTTTT
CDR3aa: CSVAPRDNEKLFF

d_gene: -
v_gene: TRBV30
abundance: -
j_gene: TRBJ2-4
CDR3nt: TGTGCCATACTAGCCAAAAACATTCAGTACTTC
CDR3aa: CAILAKNIQYF

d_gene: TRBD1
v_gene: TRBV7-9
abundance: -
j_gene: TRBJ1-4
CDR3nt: TGTGCCAGCAGCGACAGGGCTAATGAAAAACTGTTTTTT
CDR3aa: CASSDRANEKLFF

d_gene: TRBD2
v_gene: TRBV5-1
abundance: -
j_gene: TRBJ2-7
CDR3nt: TGCGCCAGCGCGGGAGCAAACTACGAGCAGTACTTC
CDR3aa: CASAGANYEQYF

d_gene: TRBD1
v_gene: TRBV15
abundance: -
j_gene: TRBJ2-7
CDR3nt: TGTGCCACCAGCCGGGACAGGCACCACGAGCAGTACTTC
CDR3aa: CATSRDRHHEQYF

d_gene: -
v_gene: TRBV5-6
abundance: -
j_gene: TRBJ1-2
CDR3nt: TGTGCCAGCAGCTTGGGTGAAACAGGGATCAACTATGGCTACACCTTC
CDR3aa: CASSLGETGINYGYTF

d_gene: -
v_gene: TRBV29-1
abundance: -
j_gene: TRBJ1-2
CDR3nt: TGCAGCGTTCCGGACGGTAACTATGGCTACACCTTC
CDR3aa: CSVPDGNYGYTF

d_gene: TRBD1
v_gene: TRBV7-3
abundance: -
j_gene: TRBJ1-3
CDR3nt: TGTGCCATGAAGGAAATACAGGGGGGAGAAAACACCATATATTTT
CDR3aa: CAMKEIQGGENTIYF

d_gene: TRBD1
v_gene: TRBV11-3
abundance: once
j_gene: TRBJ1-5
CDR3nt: TGTGCCAGCAGCGAAACAGGGGGCAATCAGCCCCAGCATTTT
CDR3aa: CASSETGGNQPQHF

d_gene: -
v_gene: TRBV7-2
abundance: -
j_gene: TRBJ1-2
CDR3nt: TGTGCCAGCAGTCTCCGGGGGTATGGCTACACCTTC
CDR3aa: CASSLRGYGYTF

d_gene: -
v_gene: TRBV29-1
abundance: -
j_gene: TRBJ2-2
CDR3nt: TGCACCATGACACGGGGGACCGGGGAGCTGTTTTTT
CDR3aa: CTMTRGTGELFF

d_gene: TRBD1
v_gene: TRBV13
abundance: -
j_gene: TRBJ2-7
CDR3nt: TGTGCCAGCAGCTCCAGGGGGCCCTTGCTCGAGCAGTACTTC
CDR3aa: CASSSRGPLLEQYF

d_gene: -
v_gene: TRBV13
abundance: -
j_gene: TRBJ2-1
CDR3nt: TGTGCCAGCAGCTTAGGAGGGGGGAATGCAGTCAATGAGCAGTTCTTC
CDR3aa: CASSLGGGNAVNEQFF

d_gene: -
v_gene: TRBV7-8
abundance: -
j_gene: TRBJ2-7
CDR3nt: TGTGCCAGCGGCGGGGGCCTCTACGAGCAGTACTTC
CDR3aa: CASGGGLYEQYF

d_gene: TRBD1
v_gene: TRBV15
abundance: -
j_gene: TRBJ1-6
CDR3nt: TGTGCCACCAGCAGGGAGGGACAGGGGCATTCACCCCTCCACTTT
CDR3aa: CATSREGQGHSPLHF

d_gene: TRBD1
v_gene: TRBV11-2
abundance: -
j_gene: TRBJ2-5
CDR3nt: TGTGCCAGCAGAACGCAGGGGGCGCGGGAGACCCAGTACTTC
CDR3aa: CASRTQGARETQYF

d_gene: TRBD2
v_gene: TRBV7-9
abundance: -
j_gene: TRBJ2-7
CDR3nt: TGTGCCAGCAGCAATACTGTTAGCGGGAGGTCCTACGAGCAGTACTTC
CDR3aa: CASSNTVSGRSYEQYF

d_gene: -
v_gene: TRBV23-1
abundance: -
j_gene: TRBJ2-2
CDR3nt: TGCGCCAGCAGTCAAACCTCGGACAGGGAGGGGACCGGGGAGCTGTTTTTT
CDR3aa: CASSQTSDREGTGELFF

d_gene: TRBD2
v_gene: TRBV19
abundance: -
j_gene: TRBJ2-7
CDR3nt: TGTGCCAGTAGTACCTGGACTAGCGGGGGCTACGAGCAGTACTTC
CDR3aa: CASSTWTSGGYEQYF

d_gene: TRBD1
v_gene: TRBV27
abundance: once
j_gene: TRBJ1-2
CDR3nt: TGTGCCAGCAGTTTATTGGGGACAGGCGCCTATGGCTACACCTTC
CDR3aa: CASSLLGTGAYGYTF

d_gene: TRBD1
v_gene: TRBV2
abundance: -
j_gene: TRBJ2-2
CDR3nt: TGTGCCATAGAGGGACAGGGTAAAACCGGGGAGCTGTTTTTT
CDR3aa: CAIEGQGKTGELFF

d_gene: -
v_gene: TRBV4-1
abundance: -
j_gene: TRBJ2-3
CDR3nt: TGCGCCAGCAGCCCAGTCCCCCAACGTAGCACAGATACGCAGTATTTT
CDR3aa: CASSPVPQRSTDTQYF

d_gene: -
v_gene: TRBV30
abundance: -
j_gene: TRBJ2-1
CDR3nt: TGTGCCTGGACACGGGGAGGATTGGATGAGCAGTTCTTC
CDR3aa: CAWTRGGLDEQFF

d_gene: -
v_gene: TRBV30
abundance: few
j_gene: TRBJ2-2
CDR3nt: TGTGCCTGGACTACAGGGTTTGGCAGCGGGGAGCTGTTTTTT
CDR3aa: CAWTTGFGSGELFF

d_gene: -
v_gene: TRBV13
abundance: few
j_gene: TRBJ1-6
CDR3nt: TGTGCCAGCAGCTTAGGACCCGACTCGACGGCTAATTCACCCCTCCACTTT
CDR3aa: CASSLGPDSTANSPLHF

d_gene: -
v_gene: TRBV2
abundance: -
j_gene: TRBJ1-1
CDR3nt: TGTGCCAGCCTCGTCGGGACAGAAGCTTTCTTT
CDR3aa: CASLVGTEAFF

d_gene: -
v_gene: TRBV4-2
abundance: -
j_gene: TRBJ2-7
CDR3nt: TGTGCCAGCAGCCAATATAGGACTAACTCCTACGAGCAGTACTTC
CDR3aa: CASSQYRTNSYEQYF

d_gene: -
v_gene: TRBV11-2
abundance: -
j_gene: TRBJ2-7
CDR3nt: TGTGCCAGCAGCTTAGATTGGACGATCTACGAGCAGTACTTC
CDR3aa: CASSLDWTIYEQYF

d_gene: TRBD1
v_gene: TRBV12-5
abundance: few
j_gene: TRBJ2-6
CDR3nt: TGTGCTAGTGGTTTGGTACTCTCAGGACAGGTATCCTCCTCTGGGGCCAACGTCCTGACTTTC
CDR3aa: CASGLVLSGQVSSSGANVLTF

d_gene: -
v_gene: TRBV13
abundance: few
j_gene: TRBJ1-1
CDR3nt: TGTGCCAGCAGCTTAGCCCGGCAGAACACTGAAGCTTTCTTT
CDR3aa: CASSLARQNTEAFF

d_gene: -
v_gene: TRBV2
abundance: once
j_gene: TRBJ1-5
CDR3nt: TGTGCCAGCAGTGTTACAGCCGCTTATAGCAATCAGCCCCAGCATTTT
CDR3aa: CASSVTAAYSNQPQHF

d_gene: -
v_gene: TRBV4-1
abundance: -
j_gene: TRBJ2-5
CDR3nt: TGCGCCAGCAGCCAGACATTCGGACAAGAGACCCAGTACTTC
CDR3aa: CASSQTFGQETQYF

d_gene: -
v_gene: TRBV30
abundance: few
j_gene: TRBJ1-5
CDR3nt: TGTGCCTGGAGTGTAGAGCGGTTTGGGCCCCAGCATTTT
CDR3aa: CAWSVERFGPQHF